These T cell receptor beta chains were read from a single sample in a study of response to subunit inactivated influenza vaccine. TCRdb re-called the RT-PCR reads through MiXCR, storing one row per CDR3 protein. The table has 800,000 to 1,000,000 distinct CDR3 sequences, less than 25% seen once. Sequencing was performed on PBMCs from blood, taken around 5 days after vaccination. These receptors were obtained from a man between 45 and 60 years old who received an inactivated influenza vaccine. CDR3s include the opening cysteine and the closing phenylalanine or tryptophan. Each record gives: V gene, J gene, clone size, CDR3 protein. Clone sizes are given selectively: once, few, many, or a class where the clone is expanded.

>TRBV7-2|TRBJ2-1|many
CASSPIRGGAEQFF
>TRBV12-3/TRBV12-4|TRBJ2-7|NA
CASRQRQGFYEQYF
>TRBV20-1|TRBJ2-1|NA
CNPDRDAYNEQFF
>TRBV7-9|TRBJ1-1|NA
CASSFLQGSTEAFF
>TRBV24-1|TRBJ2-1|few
CATSAGSRSSYNEQFF
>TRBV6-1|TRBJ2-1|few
CASRKGLAAYNEQFF
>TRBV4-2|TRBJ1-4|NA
CASSHRQGATNEKLFF
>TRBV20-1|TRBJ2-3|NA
CSAGPGVGTDTQYF
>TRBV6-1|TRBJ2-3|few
CASKGLAYTDTQYF
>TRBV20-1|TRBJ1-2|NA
CSARQPENYGYTF
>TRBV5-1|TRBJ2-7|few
CASRPDRDEQYF
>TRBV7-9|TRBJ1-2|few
CASSLIRTSGGAGGYTF
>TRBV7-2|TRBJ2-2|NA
CASSIQKAGELFF
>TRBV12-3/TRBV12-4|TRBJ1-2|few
CASARETYGYTF
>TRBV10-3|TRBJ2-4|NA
CAISATGENIQYF
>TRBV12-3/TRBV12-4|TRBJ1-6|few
CASSETGGNSPLHF
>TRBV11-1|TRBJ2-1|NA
CASSQSTKHNEQFF
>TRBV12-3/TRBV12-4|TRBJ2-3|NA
CASSFDREPDTQYF
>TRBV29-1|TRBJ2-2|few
CSVEFGQTNTGELFF
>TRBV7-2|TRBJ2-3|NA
CASNEPGLAGASDTQYF
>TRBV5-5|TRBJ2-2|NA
CASSMRPYTGELFF
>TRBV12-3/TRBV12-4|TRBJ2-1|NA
CASSISYNEQFF
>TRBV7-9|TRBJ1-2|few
CASSLPGTLNYGYTF
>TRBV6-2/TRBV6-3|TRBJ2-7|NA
CASSYRAGIYEQYF
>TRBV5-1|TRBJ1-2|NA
CASSLEATGGYTF
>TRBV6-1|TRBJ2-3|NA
CASRPQVGKGTDTQYF
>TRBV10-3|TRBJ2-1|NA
CAIRGVLGDEQFF
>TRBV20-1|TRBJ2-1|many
CSARRGGRSEQFF
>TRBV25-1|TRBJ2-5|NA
CASNRGLETQYF
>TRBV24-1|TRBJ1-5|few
CATSEPNQPQHF
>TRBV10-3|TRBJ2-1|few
CAISGTGTSGSYNEQFF
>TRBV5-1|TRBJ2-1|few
CASSQNPGLAGDEQFF
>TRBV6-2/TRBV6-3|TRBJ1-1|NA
CASSSYRVNTEAFF
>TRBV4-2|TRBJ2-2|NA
CASSLRDRGGSAGELFF
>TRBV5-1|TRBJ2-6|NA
CASSPGQSSGANVLTF
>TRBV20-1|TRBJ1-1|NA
CSARKGGLDTEAFF
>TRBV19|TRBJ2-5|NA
CASRRGQNQETQYF
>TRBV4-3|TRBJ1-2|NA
CASSQGQEKVGGYTF
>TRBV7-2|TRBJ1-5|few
CASSLGRIEPQHF
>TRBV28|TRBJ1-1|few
CASRPDRTRRTEAFF
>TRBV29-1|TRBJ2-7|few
CSVVGVSKYEQYF
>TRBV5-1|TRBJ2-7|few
CASSLAADRNEQYF
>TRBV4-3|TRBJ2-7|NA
CASSQIFQGPYEQYF
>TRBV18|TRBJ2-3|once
CASSPRSGTDTQYF
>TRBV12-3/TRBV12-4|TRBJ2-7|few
CASSLGRGAGEQYF
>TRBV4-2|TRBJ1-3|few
CASSQVWDSEGNTIYF
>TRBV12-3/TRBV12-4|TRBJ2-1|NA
CASRRNFGLVNEQFF
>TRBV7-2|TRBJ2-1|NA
CASSLGLGQGVEQFF
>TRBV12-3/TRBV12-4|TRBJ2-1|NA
CASKRQGGSYNEQFF
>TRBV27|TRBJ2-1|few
CASSPFGEQFF
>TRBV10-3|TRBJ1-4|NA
CAISGTGGSNEKLFF
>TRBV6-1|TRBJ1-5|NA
CASSRTGVLNQPQHF
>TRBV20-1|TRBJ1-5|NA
CSASAGAYSNQPQHF
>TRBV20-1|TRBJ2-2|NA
CSAIVNTGELFF
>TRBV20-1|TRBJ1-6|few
CSARDLGELAGTGFSPLHF
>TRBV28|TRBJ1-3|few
CASSSVVSGNTIYF
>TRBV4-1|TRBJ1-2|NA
CASSQEGAPVHGYTF
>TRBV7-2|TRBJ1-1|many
CASSLGYNTEAFF
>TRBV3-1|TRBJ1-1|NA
CASSLRESEAFF